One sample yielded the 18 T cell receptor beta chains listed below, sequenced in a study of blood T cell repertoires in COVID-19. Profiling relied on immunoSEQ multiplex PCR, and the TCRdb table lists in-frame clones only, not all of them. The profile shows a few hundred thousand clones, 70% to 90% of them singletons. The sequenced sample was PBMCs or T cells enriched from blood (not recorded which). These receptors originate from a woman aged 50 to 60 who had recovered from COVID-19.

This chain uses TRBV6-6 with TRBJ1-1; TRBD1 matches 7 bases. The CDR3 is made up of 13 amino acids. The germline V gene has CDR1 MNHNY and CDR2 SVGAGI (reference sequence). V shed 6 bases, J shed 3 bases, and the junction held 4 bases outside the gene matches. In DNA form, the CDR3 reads TGTGCCAGCAGCAGGGGGTGGGACACTGAAGCTTTCTTT. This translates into CASSRGWDTEAFF.

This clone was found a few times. CDR3 protein: CASREPFNTEAFF. The CDR3 bases are TGTGCCAGCCGGGAGCCGTTCAACACTGAAGCTTTCTTT. The chain carries TRBV28 and TRBJ1-1; D is uncertain. The ends were cut back, 8 bases at V and 2 bases at J, with 12 bases in the middle. The CDR3 is made up of 13 amino acids. Germline assignment: CDR1 MDHEN and CDR2 SYDVKM.

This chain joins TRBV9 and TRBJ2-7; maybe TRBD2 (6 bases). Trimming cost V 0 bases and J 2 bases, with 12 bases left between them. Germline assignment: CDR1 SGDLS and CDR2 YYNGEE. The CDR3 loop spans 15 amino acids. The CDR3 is CASSVGGSGAYEQYF. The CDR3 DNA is TGTGCCAGCAGCGTAGGAGGTAGCGGAGCCTACGAGCAGTACTTC.

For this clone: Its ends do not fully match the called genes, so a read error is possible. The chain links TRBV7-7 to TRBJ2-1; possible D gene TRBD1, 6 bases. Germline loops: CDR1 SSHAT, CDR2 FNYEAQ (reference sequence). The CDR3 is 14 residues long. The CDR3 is CASSLGDTYNEQFF. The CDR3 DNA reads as TGTGCTAGCAGCTTGGGGGACACATACAATGAGCAGTTCTTC.

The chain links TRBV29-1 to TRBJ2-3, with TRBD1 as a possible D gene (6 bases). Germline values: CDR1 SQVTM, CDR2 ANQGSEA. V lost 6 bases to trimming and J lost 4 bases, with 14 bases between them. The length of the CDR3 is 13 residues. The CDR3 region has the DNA TGCAGCGTAGACAGGTCACAGGCAGATACGCAGTATTTT. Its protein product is CSVDRSQADTQYF.

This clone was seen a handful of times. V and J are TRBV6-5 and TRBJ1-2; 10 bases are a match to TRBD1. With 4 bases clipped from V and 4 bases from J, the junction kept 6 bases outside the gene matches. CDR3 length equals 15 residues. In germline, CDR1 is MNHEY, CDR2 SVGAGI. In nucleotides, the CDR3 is TGTGCCAGCAGTTCTGGACAGGGGGGTGGCTATGGCTACACCTTC. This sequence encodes CASSSGQGGGYGYTF.

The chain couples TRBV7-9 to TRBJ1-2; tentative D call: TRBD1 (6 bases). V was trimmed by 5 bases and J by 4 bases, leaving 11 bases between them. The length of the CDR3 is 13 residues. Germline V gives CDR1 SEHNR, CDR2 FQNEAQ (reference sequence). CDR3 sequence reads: CASSKQGSYGYTF. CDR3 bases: TGTGCCAGCAGCAAACAGGGCTCCTATGGCTACACCTTC.

The chain's CDR3 is CASSLRGGSSGNTIYF. Written as DNA, the CDR3 is TGCGCCAGCAGCTTGCGGGGGGGCTCTTCTGGAAACACCATATATTTT. The chain has TRBV5-1 and TRBJ1-3, with D perhaps matching TRBD1 (6 bases). The V and J ends lost 1 base and 1 base respectively, with 12 bases between them. The germline CDR1 and CDR2 sequences are SGHRS and YFSETQ. This CDR3 has 16 amino acids.

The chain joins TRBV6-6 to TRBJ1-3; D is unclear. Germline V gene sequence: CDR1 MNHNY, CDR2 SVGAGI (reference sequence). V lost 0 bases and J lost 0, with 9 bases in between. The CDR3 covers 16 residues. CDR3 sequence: CASSYSAASSGNTIYF. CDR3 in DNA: TGTGCCAGCAGTTACTCCGCGGCCAGCTCTGGAAACACCATATATTTT.

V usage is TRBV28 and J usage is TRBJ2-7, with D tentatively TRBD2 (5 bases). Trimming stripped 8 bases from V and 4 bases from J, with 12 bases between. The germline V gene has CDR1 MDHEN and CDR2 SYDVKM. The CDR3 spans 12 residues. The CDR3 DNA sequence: TGTGCCAGCTCCTCAAGGGAGTACGAGCAGTACTTC. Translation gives CASSSREYEQYF.

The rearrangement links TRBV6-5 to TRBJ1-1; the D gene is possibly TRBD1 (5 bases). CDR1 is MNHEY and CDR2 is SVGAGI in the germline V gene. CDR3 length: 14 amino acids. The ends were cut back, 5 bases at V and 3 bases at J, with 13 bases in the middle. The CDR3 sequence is CASSLTVTDTEAFF. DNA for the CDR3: TGTGCCAGCAGTCTGACAGTTACGGACACTGAAGCTTTCTTT.

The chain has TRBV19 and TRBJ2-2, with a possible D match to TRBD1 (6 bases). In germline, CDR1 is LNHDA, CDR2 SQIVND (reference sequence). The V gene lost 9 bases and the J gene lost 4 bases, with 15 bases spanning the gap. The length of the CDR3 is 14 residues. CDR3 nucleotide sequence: TGTGCCAGCAGGTCCGGGACACCCACCGGGGAGCTGTTTTTT. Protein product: CASRSGTPTGELFF. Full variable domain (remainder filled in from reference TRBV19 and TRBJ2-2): DGGITQSPKYLFRKEGQNVTLSCEQNLNHDAMYWYRQDPGQGLRLIYYSQIVNDFQKGDIAEGYSVSREKKESFPLTVTSAQKNPTAFYLCASRSGTPTGELFFGEGSRLTVL.

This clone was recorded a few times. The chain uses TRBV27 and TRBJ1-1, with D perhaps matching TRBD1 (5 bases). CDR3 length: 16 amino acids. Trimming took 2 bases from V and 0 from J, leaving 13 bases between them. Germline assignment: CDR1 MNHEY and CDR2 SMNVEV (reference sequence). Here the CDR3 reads CASSLEGRALNTEAFF. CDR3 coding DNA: TGTGCCAGCAGTTTAGAGGGGAGGGCACTGAACACTGAAGCTTTCTTT.

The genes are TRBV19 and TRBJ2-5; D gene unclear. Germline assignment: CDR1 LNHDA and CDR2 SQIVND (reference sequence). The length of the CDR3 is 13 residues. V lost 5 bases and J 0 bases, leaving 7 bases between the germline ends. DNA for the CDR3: TGTGCCAGTAGTTTCGAGAACCAAGAGACCCAGTACTTC. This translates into CASSFENQETQYF. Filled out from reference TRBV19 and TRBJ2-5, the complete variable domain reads DGGITQSPKYLFRKEGQNVTLSCEQNLNHDAMYWYRQDPGQGLRLIYYSQIVNDFQKGDIAEGYSVSREKKESFPLTVTSAQKNPTAFYLCASSFENQETQYFGPGTRLLVL.

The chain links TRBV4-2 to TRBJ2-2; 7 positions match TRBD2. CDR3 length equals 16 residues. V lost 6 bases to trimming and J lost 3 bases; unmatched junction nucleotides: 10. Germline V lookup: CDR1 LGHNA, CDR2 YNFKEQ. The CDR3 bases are TGTGCCAGCAGGCTAACTCTAGCGGACCACACCGGGGAGCTGTTTTTT. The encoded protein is CASRLTLADHTGELFF.

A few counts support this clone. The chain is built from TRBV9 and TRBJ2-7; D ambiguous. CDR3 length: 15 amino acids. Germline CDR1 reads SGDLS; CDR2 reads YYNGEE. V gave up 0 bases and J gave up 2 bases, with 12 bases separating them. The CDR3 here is CASSVGAKLAYEQYF. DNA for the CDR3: TGTGCCAGCAGCGTAGGGGCAAAATTAGCCTACGAGCAGTACTTC.

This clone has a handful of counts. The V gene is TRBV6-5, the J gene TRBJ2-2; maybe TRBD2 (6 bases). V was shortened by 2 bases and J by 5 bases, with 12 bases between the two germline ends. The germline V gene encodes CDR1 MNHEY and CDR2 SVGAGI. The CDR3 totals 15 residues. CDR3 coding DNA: TGTGCCAGCAGTTACACTAGCTTTGGTACCGGGGAGCTGTTTTTT. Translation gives CASSYTSFGTGELFF.

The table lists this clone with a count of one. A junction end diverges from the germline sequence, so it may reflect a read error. In nucleotides, the CDR3 is TGTGCTAGCAGCTCGACTAGCGGGAGGTACAATGAGCAGTTCTTC. It translates to CASSSTSGRYNEQFF. This chain joins TRBV7-7 and TRBJ2-1; 13 bases are a match to TRBD2. Per the germline V gene, CDR1 is SSHAT and CDR2 is FNYEAQ (reference sequence). CDR3 length equals 15 residues.